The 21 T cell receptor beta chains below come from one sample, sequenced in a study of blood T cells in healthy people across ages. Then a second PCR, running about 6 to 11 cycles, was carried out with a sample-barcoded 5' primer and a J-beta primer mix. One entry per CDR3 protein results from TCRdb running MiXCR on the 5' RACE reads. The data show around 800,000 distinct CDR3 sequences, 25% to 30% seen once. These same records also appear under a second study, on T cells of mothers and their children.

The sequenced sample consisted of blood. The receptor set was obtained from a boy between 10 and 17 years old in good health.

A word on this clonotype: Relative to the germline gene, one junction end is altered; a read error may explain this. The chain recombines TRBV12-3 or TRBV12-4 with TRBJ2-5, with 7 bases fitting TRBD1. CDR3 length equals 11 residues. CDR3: CASSKDRTRRF. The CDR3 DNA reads TGTGCCAGCAGTAAGGACAGGACGAGAAGGTTC.

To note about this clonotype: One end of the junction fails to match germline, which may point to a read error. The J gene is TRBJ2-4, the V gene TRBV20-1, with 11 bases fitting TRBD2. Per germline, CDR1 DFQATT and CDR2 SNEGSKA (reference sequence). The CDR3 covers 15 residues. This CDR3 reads CSAREASGGPNTQYF. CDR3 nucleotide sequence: TGCAGTGCTAGAGAGGCTAGCGGGGGGCCAAACACTCAGTACTTC.

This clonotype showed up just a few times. CDR3 protein: CASSVAGGRNNEQFF. The CDR3 bases are TGTGCCAGCAGCGTAGCGGGGGGAAGGAACAATGAGCAGTTCTTC. This sequence joins TRBV9 and TRBJ2-1; 7 nucleotides match TRBD2. Germline CDR1 is SGDLS and CDR2 is YYNGEE. This CDR3 is built from 15 residues. With V trimmed by 0 bases and J by 5 bases, 5 bases remained unmatched.

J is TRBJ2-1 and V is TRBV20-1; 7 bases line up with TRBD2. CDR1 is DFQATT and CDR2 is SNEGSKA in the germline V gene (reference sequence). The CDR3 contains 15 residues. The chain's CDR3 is CSLFIRGTTYNEQFF. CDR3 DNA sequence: TGCAGCCTCTTCATTCGGGGGACTACCTACAATGAGCAGTTCTTC.

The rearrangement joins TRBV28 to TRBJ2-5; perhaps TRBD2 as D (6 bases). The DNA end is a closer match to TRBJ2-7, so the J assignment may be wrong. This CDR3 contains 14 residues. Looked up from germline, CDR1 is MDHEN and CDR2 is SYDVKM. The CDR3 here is CASSFQGLSYEQYF. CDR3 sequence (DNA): TGTGCCAGCAGTTTCCAGGGACTTTCCTACGAGCAGTACTTC.

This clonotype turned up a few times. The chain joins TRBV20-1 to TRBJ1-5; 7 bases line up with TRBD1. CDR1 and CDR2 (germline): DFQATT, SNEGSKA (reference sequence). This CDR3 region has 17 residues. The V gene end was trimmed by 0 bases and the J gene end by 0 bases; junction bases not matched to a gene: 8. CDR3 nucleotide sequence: TGCAGTGCTAGAGATAGACAGGGAGAATATAGCAATCAGCCCCAGCATTTT. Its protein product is CSARDRQGEYSNQPQHF.

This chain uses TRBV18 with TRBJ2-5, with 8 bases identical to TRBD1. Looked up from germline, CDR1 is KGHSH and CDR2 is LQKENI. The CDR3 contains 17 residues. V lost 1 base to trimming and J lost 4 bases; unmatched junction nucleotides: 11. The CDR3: CASSPQMAGGGRETQYF. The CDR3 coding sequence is TGTGCCAGCTCACCACAGATGGCAGGGGGCGGAAGAGAGACCCAGTACTTC.

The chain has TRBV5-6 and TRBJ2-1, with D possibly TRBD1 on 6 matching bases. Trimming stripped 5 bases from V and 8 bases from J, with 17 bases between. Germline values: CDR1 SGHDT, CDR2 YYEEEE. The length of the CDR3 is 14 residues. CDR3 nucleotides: TGTGCCAGCAGACTATTACAGGGCGTGTATGAGCAGTTCTTC. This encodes CASRLLQGVYEQFF.

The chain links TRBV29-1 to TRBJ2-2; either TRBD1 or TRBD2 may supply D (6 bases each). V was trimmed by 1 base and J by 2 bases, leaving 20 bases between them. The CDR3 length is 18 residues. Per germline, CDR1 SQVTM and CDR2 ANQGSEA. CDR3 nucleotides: TGCAGCGTTGAAGGGGCCGGGGGCGCCACCCTTAACACCGGGGAGCTGTTTTTT. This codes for CSVEGAGGATLNTGELFF.

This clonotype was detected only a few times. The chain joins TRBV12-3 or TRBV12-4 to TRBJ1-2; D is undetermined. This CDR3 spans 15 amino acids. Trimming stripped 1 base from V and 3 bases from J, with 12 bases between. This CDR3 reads CASSLEESPDYGYTF. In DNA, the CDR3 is TGTGCCAGCAGTTTAGAAGAAAGCCCCGACTATGGCTACACCTTC.

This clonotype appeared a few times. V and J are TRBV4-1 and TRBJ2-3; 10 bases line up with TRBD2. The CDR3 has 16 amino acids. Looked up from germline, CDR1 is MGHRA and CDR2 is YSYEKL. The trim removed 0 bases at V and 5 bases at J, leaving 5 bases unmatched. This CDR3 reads CASSQEGASGGDTQYF. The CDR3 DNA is TGCGCCAGCAGCCAAGAAGGGGCTAGCGGGGGAGATACGCAGTATTTT.

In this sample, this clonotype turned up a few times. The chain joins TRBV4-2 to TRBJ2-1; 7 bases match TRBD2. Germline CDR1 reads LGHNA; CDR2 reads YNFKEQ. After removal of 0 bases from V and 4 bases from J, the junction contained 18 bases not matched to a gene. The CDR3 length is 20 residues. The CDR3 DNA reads TGTGCCAGCAGCCAAGATAACCCCGGGAGGAGGCCCTTAGCGTACAATGAGCAGTTCTTC. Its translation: CASSQDNPGRRPLAYNEQFF.

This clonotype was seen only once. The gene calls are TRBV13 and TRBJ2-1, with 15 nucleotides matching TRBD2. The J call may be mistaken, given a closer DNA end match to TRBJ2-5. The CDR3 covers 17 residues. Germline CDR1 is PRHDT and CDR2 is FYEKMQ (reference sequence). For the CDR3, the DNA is TGTGCCAGCAGCCCCGGGACTAGCGGGGGGTCTCCCCGGACCCAGTACTTC. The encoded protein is CASSPGTSGGSPRTQYF.

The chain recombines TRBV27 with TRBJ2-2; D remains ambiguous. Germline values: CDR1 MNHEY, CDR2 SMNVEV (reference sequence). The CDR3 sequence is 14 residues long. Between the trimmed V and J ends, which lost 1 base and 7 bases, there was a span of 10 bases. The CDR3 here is CASSLYRAIGELFF. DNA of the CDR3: TGTGCCAGCAGTTTATACCGGGCCATCGGGGAGCTGTTTTTT.

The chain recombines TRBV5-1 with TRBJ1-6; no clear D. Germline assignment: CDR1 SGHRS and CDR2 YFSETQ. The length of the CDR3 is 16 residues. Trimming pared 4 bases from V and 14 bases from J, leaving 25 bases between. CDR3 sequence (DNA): TGCGCCAGCAGCCCGGCCGCCGGCCGGACCCCAAGTTCCCTCCACTTT. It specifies CASSPAAGRTPSSLHF.

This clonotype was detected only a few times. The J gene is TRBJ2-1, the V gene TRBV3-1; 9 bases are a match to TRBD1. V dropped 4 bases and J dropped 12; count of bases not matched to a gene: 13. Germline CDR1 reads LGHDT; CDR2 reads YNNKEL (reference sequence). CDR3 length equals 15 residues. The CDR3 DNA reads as TGTGCCAGCAGCCCGAAAAGAGACAGGGGGTCAGGGCAGTTCTTC. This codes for CASSPKRDRGSGQFF.

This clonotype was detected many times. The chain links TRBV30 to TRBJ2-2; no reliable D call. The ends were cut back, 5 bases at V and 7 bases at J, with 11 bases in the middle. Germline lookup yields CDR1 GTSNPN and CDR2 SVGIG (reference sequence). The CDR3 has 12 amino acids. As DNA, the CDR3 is TGTGCCTGGGCTTTTGGGATCGGGGAGCTGTTTTTT. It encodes CAWAFGIGELFF.

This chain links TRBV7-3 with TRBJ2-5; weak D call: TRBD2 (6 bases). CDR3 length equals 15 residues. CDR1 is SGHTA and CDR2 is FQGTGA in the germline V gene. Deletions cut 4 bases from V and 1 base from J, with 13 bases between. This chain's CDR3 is CASSSTSGSQETQYF. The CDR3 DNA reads TGTGCCAGCAGCTCAACCTCCGGGAGCCAAGAGACCCAGTACTTC.

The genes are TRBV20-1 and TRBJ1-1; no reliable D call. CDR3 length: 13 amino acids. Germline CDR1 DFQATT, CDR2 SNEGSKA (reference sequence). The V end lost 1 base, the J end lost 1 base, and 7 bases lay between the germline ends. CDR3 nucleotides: TGCAGTGCTAGAGGGTCGGAGAACACTGAAGCTTTCTTT. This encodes CSARGSENTEAFF.

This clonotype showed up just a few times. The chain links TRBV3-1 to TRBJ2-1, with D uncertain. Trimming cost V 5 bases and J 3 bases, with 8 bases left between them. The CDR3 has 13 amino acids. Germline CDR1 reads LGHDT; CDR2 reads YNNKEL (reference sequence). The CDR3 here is CASSFRIYNEQFF. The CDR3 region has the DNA TGTGCCAGCAGCTTCCGGATCTACAATGAGCAGTTCTTC.

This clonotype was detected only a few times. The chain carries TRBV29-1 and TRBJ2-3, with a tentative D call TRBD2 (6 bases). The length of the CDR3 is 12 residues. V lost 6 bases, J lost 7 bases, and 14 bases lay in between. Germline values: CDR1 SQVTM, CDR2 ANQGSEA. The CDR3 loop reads CSVALGGNTQYF. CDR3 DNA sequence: TGCAGCGTCGCATTAGGCGGGAATACGCAGTATTTT.